The clone carrying this T cell receptor (beta chain) has only a few counts. Its antigen is undetermined. This record comes from a study of vaccination and CD4 T cells after COVID-19. Study results and limitations: Sampling was limited to relatively few convalescent patients, with no early post-infection timepoints studied.

Noted treatment: roughly 11-day PBMC culture with coronavirus spike peptide pools or control peptides (ViraFEST assay). According to the study, CD4+ T cells from the unexposed donor were gathered ahead of the COVID-19 pandemic (2011-2018). In the ViraFEST assay, peptide-pool expansion preceded TCR sequencing of expanded clonotypes. The authors cultured more than 1.5 million PBMCs per well with about 10 IU/ml IL-2 and about 9.4 ug/ml peptide pools. These CD4+ T cells came from roughly 10-day cultures by negative selection. Germline CDR1 DFQATT, CDR2 SNEGSKA (reference sequence). V was cut by 5 bases and J by 6 bases, with 22 bases left in between. This CDR3 region has 15 residues. The Oncomine TCR Beta short-read assay generated sequence data from the DNA of cultured CD4+ T cells. The genomic DNA was obtained from cultured CD4+ T cells by extraction with the QIAamp micro DNA kit. In TCRdb, the PCR reads were re-called with MiXCR into one record per CDR3 protein. Of 9,500 or so distinct CDR3 sequences listed, about 35% are singletons.

The chain uses TRBV20-1 and TRBJ1-2, with D maybe TRBD1 (6 bases). The specimen was CD4+ T cells from blood, cultured in vitro. The receptor was derived from a human donor in good health. Here the CDR3 DNA reads TGCAGTGCTCGGGAGGGGGTCAGGGGTTTGGATGGCTACACCTTC. Translating gives CSAREGVRGLDGYTF.